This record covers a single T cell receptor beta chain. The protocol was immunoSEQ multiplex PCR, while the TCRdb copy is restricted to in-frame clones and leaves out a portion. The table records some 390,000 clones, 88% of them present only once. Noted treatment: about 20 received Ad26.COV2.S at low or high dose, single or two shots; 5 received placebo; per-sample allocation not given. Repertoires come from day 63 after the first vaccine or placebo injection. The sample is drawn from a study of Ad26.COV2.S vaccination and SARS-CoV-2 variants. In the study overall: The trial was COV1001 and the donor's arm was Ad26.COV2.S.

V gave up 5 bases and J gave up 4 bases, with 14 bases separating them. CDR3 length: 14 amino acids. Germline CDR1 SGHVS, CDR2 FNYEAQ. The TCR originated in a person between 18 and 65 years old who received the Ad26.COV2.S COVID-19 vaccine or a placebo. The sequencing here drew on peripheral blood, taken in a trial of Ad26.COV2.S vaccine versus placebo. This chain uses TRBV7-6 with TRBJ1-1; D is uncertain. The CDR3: CASSTPIAITEAFF. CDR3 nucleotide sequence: TGTGCCAGCAGCACCCCTATAGCCATCACTGAAGCTTTCTTT.